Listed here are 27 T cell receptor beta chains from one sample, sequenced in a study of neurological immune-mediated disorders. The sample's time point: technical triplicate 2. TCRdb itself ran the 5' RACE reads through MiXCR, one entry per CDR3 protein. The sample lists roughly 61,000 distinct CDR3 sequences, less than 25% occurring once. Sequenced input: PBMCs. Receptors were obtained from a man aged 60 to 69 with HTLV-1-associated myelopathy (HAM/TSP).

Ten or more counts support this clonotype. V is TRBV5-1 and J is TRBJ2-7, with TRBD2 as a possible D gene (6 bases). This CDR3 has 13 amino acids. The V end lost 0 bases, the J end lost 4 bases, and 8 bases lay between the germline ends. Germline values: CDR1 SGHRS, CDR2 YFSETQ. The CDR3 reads CASSLGGEYEQYF. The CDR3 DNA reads TGCGCCAGCAGCTTGGGCGGGGAGTACGAGCAGTACTTC.

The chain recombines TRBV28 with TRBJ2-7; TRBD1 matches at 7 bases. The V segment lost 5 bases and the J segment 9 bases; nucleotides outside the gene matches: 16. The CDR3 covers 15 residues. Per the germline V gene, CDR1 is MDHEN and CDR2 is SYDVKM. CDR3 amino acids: CASSGGQLEVLGQYF. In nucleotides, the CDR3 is TGTGCCAGCAGTGGGGGACAGCTGGAGGTCCTGGGGCAGTACTTC.

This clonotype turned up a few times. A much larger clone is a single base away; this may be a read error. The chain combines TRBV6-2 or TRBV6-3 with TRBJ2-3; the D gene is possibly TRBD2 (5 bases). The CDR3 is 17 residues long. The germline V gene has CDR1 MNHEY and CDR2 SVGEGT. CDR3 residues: CASSYYNLAGGTDMQYF. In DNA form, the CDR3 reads TGTGCCAGCAGTTACTACAACCTAGCCGGCGGCACAGATATGCAGTATTTT.

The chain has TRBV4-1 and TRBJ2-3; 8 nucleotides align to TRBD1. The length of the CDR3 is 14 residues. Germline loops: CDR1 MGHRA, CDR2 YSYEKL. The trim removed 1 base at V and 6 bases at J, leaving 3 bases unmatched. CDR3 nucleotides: TGCGCCAGCAGCCAAGGACAGGGGCTGGATACGCAGTATTTT. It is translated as CASSQGQGLDTQYF.

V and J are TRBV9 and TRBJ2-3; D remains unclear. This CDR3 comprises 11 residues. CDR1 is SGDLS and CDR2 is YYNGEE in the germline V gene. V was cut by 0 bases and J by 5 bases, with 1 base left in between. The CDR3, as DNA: TGTGCCAGCAGCGTAGGAGATACGCAGTATTTT. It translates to CASSVGDTQYF.

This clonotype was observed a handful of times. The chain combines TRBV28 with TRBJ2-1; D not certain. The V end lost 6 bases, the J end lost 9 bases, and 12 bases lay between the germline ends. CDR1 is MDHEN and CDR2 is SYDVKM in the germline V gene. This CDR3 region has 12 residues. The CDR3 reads CASSYPAIEQFF. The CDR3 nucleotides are TGTGCCAGCAGCTATCCGGCTATTGAGCAGTTCTTC.

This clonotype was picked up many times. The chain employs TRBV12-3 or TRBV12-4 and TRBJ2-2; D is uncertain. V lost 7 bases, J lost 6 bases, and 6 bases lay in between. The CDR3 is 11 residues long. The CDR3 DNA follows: TGTGCCAGCAATTTCGCCGGGGAGCTGTTTTTT. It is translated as CASNFAGELFF.

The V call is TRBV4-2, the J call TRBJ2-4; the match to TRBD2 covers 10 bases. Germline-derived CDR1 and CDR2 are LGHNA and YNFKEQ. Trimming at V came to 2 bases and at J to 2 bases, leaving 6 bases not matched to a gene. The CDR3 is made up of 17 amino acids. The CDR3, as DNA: TGTGCCAGCAGCCAACTCCTAGCGGGGGTAACCAAAAACATTCAGTACTTC. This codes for CASSQLLAGVTKNIQYF.

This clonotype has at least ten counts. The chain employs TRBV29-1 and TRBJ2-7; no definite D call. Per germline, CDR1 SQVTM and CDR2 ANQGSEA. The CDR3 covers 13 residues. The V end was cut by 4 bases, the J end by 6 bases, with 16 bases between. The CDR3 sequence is CSVADPLVGEQYF. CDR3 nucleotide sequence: TGCAGCGTTGCGGACCCACTGGTAGGCGAGCAGTACTTC.

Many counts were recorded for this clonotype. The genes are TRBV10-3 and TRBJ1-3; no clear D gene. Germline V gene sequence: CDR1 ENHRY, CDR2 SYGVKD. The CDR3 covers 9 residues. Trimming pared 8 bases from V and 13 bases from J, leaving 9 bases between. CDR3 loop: CAIGSPIYF. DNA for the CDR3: TGTGCCATCGGGAGCCCTATATATTTT.

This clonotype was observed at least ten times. The CDR3 loop reads CASSQERAGAGVNTEAFF. For the CDR3, the DNA is TGCGCCAGCAGCCAAGAAAGGGCAGGGGCCGGGGTGAACACTGAAGCTTTCTTT. V is TRBV4-1 and J is TRBJ1-1; TRBD1 might be the D (6 bases). The germline gives CDR1 MGHRA, CDR2 YSYEKL. V gave up 0 bases and J gave up 0 bases, with 17 bases separating them. The CDR3 contains 18 residues.

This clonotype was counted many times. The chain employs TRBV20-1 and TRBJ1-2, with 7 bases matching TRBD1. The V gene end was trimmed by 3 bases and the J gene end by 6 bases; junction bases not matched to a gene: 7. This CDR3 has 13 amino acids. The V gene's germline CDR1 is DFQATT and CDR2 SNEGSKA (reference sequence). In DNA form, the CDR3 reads TGCAGTGCTAGCCCGACAGGGTCGGATGGCTACACCTTC. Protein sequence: CSASPTGSDGYTF.

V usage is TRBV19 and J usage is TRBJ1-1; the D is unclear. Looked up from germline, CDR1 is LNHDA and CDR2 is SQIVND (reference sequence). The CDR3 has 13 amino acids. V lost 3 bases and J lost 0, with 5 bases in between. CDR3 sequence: CASSITVNTEAFF. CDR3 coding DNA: TGTGCCAGTAGTATTACGGTGAACACTGAAGCTTTCTTT.

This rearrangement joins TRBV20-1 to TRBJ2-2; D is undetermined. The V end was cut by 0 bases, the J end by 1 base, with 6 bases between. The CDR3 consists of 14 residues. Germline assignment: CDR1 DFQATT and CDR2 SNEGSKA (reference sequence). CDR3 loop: CSARDWGNTGELFF. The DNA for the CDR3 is TGCAGTGCTAGAGATTGGGGGAACACCGGGGAGCTGTTTTTT.

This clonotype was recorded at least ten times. The CDR3: CASSLGASGTEAFF. In DNA form, the CDR3 reads TGCGCCAGCAGCTTGGGGGCCAGTGGCACTGAAGCTTTCTTT. V gene TRBV5-1 combines with J gene TRBJ1-1, with D hard to call. Germline CDR1 reads SGHRS; CDR2 reads YFSETQ. Trimming shortened V by 0 bases and J by 4 bases, and 10 bases separated the two germline ends. The CDR3 length is 14 residues.

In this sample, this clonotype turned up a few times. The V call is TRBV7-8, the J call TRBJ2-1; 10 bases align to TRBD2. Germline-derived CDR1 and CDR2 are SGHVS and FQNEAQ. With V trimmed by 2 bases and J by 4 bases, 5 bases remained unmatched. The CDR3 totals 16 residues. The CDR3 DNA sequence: TGTGCCAGCAGCTTATCTAGCGGGAGCCATTACAATGAGCAGTTCTTC. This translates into CASSLSSGSHYNEQFF.

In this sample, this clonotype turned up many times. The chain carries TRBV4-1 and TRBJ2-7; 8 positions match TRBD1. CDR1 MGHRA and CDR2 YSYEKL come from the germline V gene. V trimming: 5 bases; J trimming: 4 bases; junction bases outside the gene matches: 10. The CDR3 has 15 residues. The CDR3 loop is CASSLTQGAGYEQYF. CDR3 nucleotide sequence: TGCGCCAGCAGCTTAACTCAGGGGGCAGGGTACGAGCAGTACTTC.

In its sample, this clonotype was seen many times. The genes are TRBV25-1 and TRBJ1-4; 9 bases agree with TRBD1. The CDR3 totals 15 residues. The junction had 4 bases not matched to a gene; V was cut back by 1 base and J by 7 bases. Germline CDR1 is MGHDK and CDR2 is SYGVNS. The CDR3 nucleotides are TGTGCCAGCAGTGAATCCGGGACAGGGTCTGAAAAACTGTTTTTT. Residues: CASSESGTGSEKLFF.

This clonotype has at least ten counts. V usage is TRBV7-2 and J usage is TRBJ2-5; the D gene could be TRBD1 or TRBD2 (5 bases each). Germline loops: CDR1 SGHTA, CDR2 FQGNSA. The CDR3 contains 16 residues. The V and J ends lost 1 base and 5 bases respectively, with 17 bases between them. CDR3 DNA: TGTGCCAGCAGCTTAGGGATGGGGGAGTCAGGGGAGACCCAGTACTTC. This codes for CASSLGMGESGETQYF.

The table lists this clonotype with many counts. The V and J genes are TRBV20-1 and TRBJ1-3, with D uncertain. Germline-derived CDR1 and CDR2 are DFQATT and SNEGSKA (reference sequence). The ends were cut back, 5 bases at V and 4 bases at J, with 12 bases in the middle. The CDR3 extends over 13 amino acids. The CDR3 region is CSAPGVSGNTIYF. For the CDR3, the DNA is TGCAGTGCTCCCGGGGTGTCCGGAAACACCATATATTTT.

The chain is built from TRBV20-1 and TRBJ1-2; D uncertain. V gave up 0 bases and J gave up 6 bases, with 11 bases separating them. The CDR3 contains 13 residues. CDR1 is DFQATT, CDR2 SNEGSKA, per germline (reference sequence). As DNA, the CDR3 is TGCAGTGCTAGAGATAGAATGTTCCATGGCTACACCTTC. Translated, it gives CSARDRMFHGYTF.

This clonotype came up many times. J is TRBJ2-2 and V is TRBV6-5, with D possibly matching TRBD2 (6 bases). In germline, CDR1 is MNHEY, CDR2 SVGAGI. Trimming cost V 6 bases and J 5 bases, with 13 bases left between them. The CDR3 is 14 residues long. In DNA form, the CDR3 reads TGTGCCAGCAGATCGCGGGACCTGACCGGGGAGCTGTTTTTT. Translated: CASRSRDLTGELFF.

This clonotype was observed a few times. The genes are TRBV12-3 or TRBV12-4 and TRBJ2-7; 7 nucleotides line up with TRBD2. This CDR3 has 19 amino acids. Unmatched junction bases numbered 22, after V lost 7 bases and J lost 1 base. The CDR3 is CASTRSGGSFSGPSYEQYF. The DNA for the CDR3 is TGTGCCAGCACCCGGTCCGGGGGGAGTTTTAGCGGGCCGTCCTACGAGCAGTACTTC.

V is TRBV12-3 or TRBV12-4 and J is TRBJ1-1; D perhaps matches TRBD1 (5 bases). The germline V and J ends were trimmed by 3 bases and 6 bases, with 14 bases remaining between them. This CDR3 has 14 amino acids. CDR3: CASSFEGLRAEAFF. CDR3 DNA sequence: TGTGCCAGCAGTTTTGAGGGGCTGAGGGCTGAAGCTTTCTTT.

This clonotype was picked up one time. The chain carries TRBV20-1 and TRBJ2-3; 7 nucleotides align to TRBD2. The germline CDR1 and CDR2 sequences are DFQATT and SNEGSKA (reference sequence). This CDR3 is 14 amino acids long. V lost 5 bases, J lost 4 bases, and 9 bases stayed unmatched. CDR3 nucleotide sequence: TGCAGTGCTCGAAAGCGGGGCGTTTCAGATACGCAGTATTTT. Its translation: CSARKRGVSDTQYF.

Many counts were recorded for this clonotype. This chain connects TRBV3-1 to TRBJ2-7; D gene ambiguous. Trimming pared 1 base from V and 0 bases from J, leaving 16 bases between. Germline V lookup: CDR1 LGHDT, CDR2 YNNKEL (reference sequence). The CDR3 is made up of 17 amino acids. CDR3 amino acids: CASSQGEFYRSSYEQYF. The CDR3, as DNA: TGTGCCAGCAGCCAAGGTGAATTCTATCGTTCCTCCTACGAGCAGTACTTC.

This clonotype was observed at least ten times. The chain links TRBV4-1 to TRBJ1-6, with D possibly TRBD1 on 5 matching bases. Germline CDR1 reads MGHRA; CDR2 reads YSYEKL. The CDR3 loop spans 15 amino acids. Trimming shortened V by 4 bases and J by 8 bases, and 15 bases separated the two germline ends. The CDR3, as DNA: TGCGCCAGCAGCCGGACGGGACCGGGTGATTCACCCCTCCACTTT. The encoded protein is CASSRTGPGDSPLHF.